This T cell receptor beta chain derives from a study of T-cell memory formation after mild COVID-19. Background on the study: Clustering of TCRs was largely donor specific.

Germline assignment: CDR1 LGHNA and CDR2 YSLEER. This CDR3 has 16 amino acids. Between the trimmed V and J ends, which lost 0 bases and 1 base, there was a span of 11 bases. TCRalpha and TCRbeta libraries used 5'RACE with constant-segment primers and UMIs. TCRdb used MiXCR to reprocess the 5' RACE reads, holding one entry per CDR3 protein. Among 200,000 to 250,000 distinct CDR3 sequences listed, around 10% were seen once. Concerning this clonotype itself: No antigen is known for it.

Study findings and constraints: Contracting clones from day 15 to 85 showed balanced CD4/CD8; later expanders favored CD4+.

The TCR was taken from a man aged 18 to 35 who had mild COVID-19 (a few samples of this study predate the infection). Cell type and time point are not known. Sequencing was carried out using PBMCs or a T cell subset sorted from them (not recorded which). The chain recombines TRBV4-3 with TRBJ2-3; D is unresolved. The CDR3 DNA is TGCGCCAGCAGCCAAGATTTCCGGGCTCGCACAGATACGCAGTATTTT. Translating it yields CASSQDFRARTDTQYF.